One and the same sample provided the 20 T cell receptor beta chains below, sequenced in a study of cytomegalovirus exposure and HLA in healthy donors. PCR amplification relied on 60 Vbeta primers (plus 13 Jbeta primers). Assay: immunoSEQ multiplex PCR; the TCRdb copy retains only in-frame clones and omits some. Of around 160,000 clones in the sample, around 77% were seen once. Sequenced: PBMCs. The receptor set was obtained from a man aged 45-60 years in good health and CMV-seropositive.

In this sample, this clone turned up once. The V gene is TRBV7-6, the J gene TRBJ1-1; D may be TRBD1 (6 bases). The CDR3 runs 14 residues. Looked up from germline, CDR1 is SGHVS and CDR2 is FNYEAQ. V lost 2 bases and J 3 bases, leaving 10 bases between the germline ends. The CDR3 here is CASSLKPGDTEAFF. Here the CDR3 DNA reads TGTGCCAGCAGCTTAAAGCCAGGGGACACTGAAGCTTTCTTT.

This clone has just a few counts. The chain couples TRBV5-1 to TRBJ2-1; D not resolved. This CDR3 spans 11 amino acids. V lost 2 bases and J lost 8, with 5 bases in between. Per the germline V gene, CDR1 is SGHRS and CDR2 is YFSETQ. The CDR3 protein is CASSLEYEQFF. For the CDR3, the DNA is TGCGCCAGCAGCTTAGAGTATGAGCAGTTCTTC. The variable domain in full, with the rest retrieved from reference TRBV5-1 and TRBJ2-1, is KAGVTQTPRYLIKTRGQQVTLSCSPISGHRSVSWYQQTPGQGLQFLFEYFSETQRNKGNFPGRFSGRQFSNSRSEMNVSTLELGDSALYLCASSLEYEQFFGPGTRLTVL.

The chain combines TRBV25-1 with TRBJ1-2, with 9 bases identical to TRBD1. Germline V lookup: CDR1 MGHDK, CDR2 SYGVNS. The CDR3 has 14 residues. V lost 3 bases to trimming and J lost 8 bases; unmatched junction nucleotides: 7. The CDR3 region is CASSDRPGTGGYTF. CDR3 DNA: TGTGCCAGCAGTGATCGTCCCGGGACAGGGGGCTACACCTTC.

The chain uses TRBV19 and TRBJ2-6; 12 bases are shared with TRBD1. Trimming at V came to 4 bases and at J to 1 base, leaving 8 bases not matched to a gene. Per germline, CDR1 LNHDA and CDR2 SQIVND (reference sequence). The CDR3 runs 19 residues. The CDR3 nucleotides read TGTGCCAGTAGTACCCCGCCGGGACAGGGGGCATCTGGGGCCAACGTCCTGACTTTC. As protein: CASSTPPGQGASGANVLTF.

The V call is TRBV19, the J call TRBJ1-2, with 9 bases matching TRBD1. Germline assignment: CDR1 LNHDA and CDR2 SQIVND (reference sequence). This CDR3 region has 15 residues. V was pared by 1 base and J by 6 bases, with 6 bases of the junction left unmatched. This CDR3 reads CASSIGGTGIDGYTF. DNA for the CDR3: TGTGCCAGTAGTATAGGAGGGACAGGGATCGATGGCTACACCTTC.

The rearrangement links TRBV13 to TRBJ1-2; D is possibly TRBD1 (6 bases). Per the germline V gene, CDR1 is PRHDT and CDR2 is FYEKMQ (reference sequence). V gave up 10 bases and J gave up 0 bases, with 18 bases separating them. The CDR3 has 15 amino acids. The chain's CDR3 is CATRYRDTTNYGYTF. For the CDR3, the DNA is TGTGCCACTCGCTATCGGGACACCACTAACTATGGCTACACCTTC.

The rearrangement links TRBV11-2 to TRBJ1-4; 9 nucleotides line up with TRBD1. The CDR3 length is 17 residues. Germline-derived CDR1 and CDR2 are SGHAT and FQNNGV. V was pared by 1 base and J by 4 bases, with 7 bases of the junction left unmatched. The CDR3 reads CASSLGFGTGFNEKLFF. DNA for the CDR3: TGTGCCAGCAGCTTAGGATTCGGGACAGGGTTTAATGAAAAACTGTTTTTT.

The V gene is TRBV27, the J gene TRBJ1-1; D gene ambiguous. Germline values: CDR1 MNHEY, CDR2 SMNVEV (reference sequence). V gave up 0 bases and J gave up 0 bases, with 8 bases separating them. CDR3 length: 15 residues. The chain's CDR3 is CASSLSAGMNTEAFF. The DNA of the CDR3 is TGTGCCAGCAGTTTATCGGCAGGTATGAACACTGAAGCTTTCTTT.

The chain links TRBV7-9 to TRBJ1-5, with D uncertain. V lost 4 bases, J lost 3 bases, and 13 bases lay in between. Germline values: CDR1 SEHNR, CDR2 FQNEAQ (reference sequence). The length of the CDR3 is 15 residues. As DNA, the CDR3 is TGTGCCAGCAGCTCAGCTGGTCAGGACAATCAGCCCCAGCATTTT. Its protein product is CASSSAGQDNQPQHF.

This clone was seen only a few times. This chain's CDR3 is CASSIPQGGRGRYEQYF. CDR3 DNA: TGTGCCAGTAGTATCCCCCAAGGTGGCAGGGGTCGCTACGAGCAGTACTTC. V and J are TRBV19 and TRBJ2-7, with D perhaps matching TRBD1 (6 bases). Trimming removed 3 bases at V and 3 bases at J, with 21 bases between. Germline lookup yields CDR1 LNHDA and CDR2 SQIVND (reference sequence). The CDR3 totals 17 residues.

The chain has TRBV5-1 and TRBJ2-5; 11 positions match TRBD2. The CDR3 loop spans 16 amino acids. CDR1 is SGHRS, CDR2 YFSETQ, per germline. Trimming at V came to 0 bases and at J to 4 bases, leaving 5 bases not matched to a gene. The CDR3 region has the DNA TGCGCCAGCAGCTTGGGTAGCGGGGGGGCCGGAGAGACCCAGTACTTC. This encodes CASSLGSGGAGETQYF.

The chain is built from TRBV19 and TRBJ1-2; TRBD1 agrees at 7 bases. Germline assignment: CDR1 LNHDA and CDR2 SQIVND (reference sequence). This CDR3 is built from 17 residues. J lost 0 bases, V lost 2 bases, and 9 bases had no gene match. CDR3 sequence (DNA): TGTGCCAGTAGTATACCGGGACAGCCGATACCTAACTATGGCTACACCTTC. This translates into CASSIPGQPIPNYGYTF.

Here the CDR3 reads CASSIGGLGQPQHF. The CDR3 region has the DNA TGTGCCAGTAGTATAGGCGGGCTCGGTCAGCCCCAGCATTTT. The chain couples TRBV19 to TRBJ1-5; D remains unclear. The CDR3 runs 14 residues. V dropped 1 base and J dropped 6 bases, with 10 bases sitting between them. Germline CDR1 and CDR2: LNHDA and SQIVND (reference sequence).

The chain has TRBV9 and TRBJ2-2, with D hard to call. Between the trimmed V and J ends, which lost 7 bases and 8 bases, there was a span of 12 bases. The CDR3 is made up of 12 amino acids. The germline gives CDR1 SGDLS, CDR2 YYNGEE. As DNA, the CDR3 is TGTGCCAGCGGTGCGAGTGTGGGGGAGCTGTTTTTT. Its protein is CASGASVGELFF.

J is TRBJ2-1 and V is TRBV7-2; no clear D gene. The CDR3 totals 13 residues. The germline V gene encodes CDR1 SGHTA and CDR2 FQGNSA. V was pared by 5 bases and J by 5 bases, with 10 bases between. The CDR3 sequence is CASSTPLNNEQFF. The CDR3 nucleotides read TGTGCCAGCAGCACACCCCTGAACAATGAGCAGTTCTTC.

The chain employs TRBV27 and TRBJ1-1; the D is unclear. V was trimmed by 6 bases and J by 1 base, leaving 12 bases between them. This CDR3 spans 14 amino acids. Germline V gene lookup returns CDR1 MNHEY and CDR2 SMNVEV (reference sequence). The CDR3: CASSSLSWNTEAFF. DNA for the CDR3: TGTGCCAGCAGCTCCCTCTCGTGGAACACTGAAGCTTTCTTT.

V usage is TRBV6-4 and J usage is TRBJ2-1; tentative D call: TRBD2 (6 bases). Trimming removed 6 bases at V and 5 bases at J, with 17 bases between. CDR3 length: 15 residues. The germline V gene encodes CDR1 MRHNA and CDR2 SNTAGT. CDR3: CASSAFGGSNNEQFF. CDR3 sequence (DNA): TGTGCCAGCAGCGCCTTTGGGGGGAGCAACAATGAGCAGTTCTTC.

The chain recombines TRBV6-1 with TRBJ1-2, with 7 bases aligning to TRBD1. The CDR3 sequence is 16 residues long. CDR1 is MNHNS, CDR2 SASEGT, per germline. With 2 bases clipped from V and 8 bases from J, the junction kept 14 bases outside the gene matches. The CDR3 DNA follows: TGTGCCAGCAGTGAAATGGGCGGAGGGGGCGAAGAAGGCTACACCTTC. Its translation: CASSEMGGGGEEGYTF.

CDR3 sequence (DNA): TGTGCCAGCAGCTCGCAACAGGTCACTGAAGCTTTCTTT. The encoded protein is CASSSQQVTEAFF. This chain links TRBV5-6 with TRBJ1-1, with D possibly TRBD1 on 5 matching bases. Trimming took off 3 bases at V and 4 bases at J, with 10 bases between the two ends. The CDR3 is made up of 13 amino acids. CDR1 and CDR2 (germline): SGHDT, YYEEEE.

The DNA of the CDR3 is TGTGCCAGCAGCCAGGGGGCCCCGCGGACCCAGTACTTC. Translating gives CASSQGAPRTQYF. This rearrangement joins TRBV27 to TRBJ2-5; 8 bases agree with TRBD1. V was pared by 6 bases and J by 7 bases, with 7 bases of the junction left unmatched. This CDR3 comprises 13 residues. CDR1 is MNHEY and CDR2 is SMNVEV in the germline V gene (reference sequence).